These 6 T cell receptor beta chains came from one sample sequenced in a study of long-term antiretroviral therapy in people with HIV. Samples were assayed with immunoSEQ v3.0 at survey level. Data came from immunoSEQ multiplex PCR; TCRdb stores just in-frame clones and leaves some out. The sample comprises 40,000 to 60,000 clones, about 86% of which are singletons, and roughly 3% rests with the top ten. The sequenced sample was unsorted PBMCs, obtained 0.8 years after starting antiretroviral therapy. These receptors came from a woman younger than 35 with HIV.

The CDR3 here is CASSPTSGSESVAETQYF. In nucleotides, the CDR3 is TGTGCCAGCAGTCCAACTAGCGGGAGTGAGTCGGTGGCCGAGACCCAGTACTTC. The chain has TRBV28 and TRBJ2-5; 11 nucleotides align to TRBD2. Germline loops: CDR1 MDHEN, CDR2 SYDVKM. V was clipped by 5 bases and J by 5 bases; unmatched bases: 16. The CDR3 length is 18 residues.

The chain recombines TRBV11-2 with TRBJ2-4; a weak D match, TRBD2 (5 bases). Trimming pared 5 bases from V and 9 bases from J, leaving 11 bases between. CDR3 length: 12 residues. In germline, CDR1 is SGHAT, CDR2 FQNNGV. This chain's CDR3 is CASSTPRGIQYF. DNA for the CDR3: TGTGCCAGCAGCACACCCCGGGGCATTCAGTACTTC.

The chain has TRBV7-9 and TRBJ2-3, with D possibly matching TRBD2 (5 bases). CDR3 length: 16 residues. V lost 0 bases and J 1 base, leaving 11 bases between the germline ends. Germline assignment: CDR1 SEHNR and CDR2 FQNEAQ (reference sequence). The CDR3 spells CASSLALERRTDTQYF. In DNA, the CDR3 is TGTGCCAGCAGCTTAGCTTTGGAGCGGCGCACAGATACGCAGTATTTT.

This clone was found a few times. J is TRBJ1-2 and V is TRBV2; TRBD1 matches at 8 bases. J lost 5 bases, V lost 2 bases, and 7 bases had no gene match. The CDR3 contains 15 residues. The germline gives CDR1 SNHLY, CDR2 FYNNEI. This chain's CDR3 is CASSERSNRGYGYTF. The CDR3 region has the DNA TGTGCCAGCAGTGAACGGAGTAACAGGGGGTATGGCTACACCTTC.

V is TRBV5-1 and J is TRBJ2-1, with TRBD2 matching over 8 bases. CDR1 and CDR2 from the germline V gene are SGHRS and YFSETQ. This CDR3 is 16 amino acids long. With V trimmed by 2 bases and J by 0 bases, 4 bases remained unmatched. The CDR3 here is CASSFSSGSSYNEQFF. DNA for the CDR3: TGCGCCAGCAGCTTTTCTAGCGGGTCCTCCTACAATGAGCAGTTCTTC.

V gene TRBV4-1 combines with J gene TRBJ2-7; D perhaps matches TRBD2 (5 bases). V was pared by 0 bases and J by 5 bases, with 8 bases between. Germline loops: CDR1 MGHRA, CDR2 YSYEKL. This CDR3 region has 13 residues. CDR3 nucleotides: TGCGCCAGCAGCCAAGATCGGGGAAACGAGCAGTACTTC. Its translation is CASSQDRGNEQYF.